Listed here are 30 T cell receptor beta chains from one sample, sequenced in a study of molecular identifiers for immune sequencing clone quantification. Via MiXCR, TCRdb re-called the PCR reads, giving one row per CDR3 protein. This table holds approximately 500,000 distinct CDR3 sequences, 20% to 25% found once. The sequenced material came from naive CD8+ T cells from blood, with Jurkat cell RNA spiked in. Specified subset: FACS-sorted CD8+CD4-CCR7+CD45RA+ naive T cells. The receptor set was obtained from a human donor in good health. Some libraries in this study had Jurkat cell RNA spiked in.

V usage is TRBV7-9 and J usage is TRBJ2-2, with D tentatively TRBD2 (6 bases). Per germline, CDR1 SEHNR and CDR2 FQNEAQ (reference sequence). This CDR3 has 13 residues. V gave up 5 bases and J gave up 5 bases, with 9 bases separating them. The CDR3 reads CASSPGVTGELFF. The CDR3 DNA reads as TGTGCCAGCAGCCCGGGGGTTACCGGGGAGCTGTTTTTT.

The chain joins TRBV4-2 to TRBJ1-5, with 9 bases lining up with TRBD1. Germline-derived CDR1 and CDR2 are LGHNA and YNFKEQ. The CDR3 runs 15 residues. Germline trimming cut 0 bases from V and 5 bases from J; bases unmatched to any gene: 2. The CDR3 loop reads CASSQEQGADQPQHF. The DNA for the CDR3 is TGTGCCAGCAGCCAAGAACAGGGGGCGGATCAGCCCCAGCATTTT.

This clonotype was seen ten or more times. The V and J genes are TRBV7-9 and TRBJ1-1, with D hard to call. CDR3 length equals 15 residues. Trimming pared 5 bases from V and 1 base from J, leaving 14 bases between. Germline CDR1 reads SEHNR; CDR2 reads FQNEAQ (reference sequence). The CDR3 loop is CASSPQAGPNTEAFF. The CDR3 DNA reads as TGTGCCAGCAGCCCCCAGGCGGGTCCGAACACTGAAGCTTTCTTT.

The J gene is TRBJ1-2, the V gene TRBV20-1; a possible D gene is TRBD1 (5 bases). This CDR3 is built from 14 residues. The ends were cut back, 1 base at V and 3 bases at J, with 12 bases in the middle. Germline CDR1 is DFQATT and CDR2 is SNEGSKA (reference sequence). CDR3 DNA: TGCAGTGCTAGAGTTGGGACCGAGGACTATGGCTACACCTTC. Translated: CSARVGTEDYGYTF.

V is TRBV27 and J is TRBJ2-1; TRBD2 matches at 10 bases. Germline trimming cut 3 bases from V and 3 bases from J; bases unmatched to any gene: 2. This CDR3 region has 15 residues. The germline gives CDR1 MNHEY, CDR2 SMNVEV (reference sequence). DNA of the CDR3: TGTGCCAGCAGTTTCCTAGCGGGGGACTACAATGAGCAGTTCTTC. Protein product: CASSFLAGDYNEQFF.

The rearrangement joins TRBV19 to TRBJ2-7, with no clear D. The germline gives CDR1 LNHDA, CDR2 SQIVND (reference sequence). The V gene lost 1 base and the J gene lost 1 base, with 2 bases spanning the gap. The CDR3 has 12 residues. The CDR3 region has the DNA TGTGCCAGTAGTATAGGATCCTACGAGCAGTACTTC. Amino acids: CASSIGSYEQYF.

The table lists this clonotype with many counts. The rearrangement links TRBV4-3 to TRBJ2-1, with 8 bases matching TRBD2. The J segment lost 4 bases and the V segment lost 0 bases, leaving 8 bases of the junction unmatched. CDR3 length: 17 residues. In germline, CDR1 is LGHNA, CDR2 YSLEER. The CDR3 reads CASSQDRLAGRYNEQFF. The CDR3 nucleotides read TGCGCCAGCAGCCAAGATCGCCTAGCGGGCAGATACAATGAGCAGTTCTTC.

This clonotype appeared many times. The CDR3 coding sequence is TGTGCCAGCAGTTTAGTTAGACAGCAAGAGACCCAGTACTTC. It encodes CASSLVRQQETQYF. The chain links TRBV12-3 or TRBV12-4 to TRBJ2-5, with D possibly TRBD1 on 5 matching bases. CDR3 length: 14 amino acids. Trimming cost V 1 base and J 2 bases, with 8 bases left between them.

This clonotype is a singleton in its sample. A read error may be the cause here, since a much bigger clone is one base away. Because the CDR3 is missing its conserved closing phenylalanine or tryptophan, this is likely a read error. This chain connects TRBV12-3 or TRBV12-4 to TRBJ1-1; the D is unclear. V was shortened by 4 bases and J by 4 bases, with 10 bases between the two germline ends. This CDR3 is built from 13 residues. CDR3 protein: CASSSKVGTEAFL. DNA for the CDR3: TGTGCCAGCAGTTCGAAGGTGGGCACTGAAGCTTTCCTT.

The chain uses TRBV10-2 and TRBJ2-3; TRBD2 agrees at 7 bases. Trimming removed 6 bases from V and 7 bases from J; junction bases left unmatched: 13. This CDR3 comprises 15 residues. Per germline, CDR1 WSHSY and CDR2 SAAADI. CDR3 nucleotide sequence: TGCGCCAGCAGCCCCGGCCCAGCGGGGACCAATACGCAGTATTTT. This gives the protein CASSPGPAGTNTQYF.

This clonotype appeared many times. The chain employs TRBV29-1 and TRBJ2-7, with D tentatively TRBD2 (6 bases). The CDR3 runs 14 residues. Per the germline V gene, CDR1 is SQVTM and CDR2 is ANQGSEA. V was trimmed by 5 bases and J by 0 bases, leaving 14 bases between them. As DNA, the CDR3 is TGCAGCGTTACGGGACTGGAGAGCTCCTACGAGCAGTACTTC. The encoded protein is CSVTGLESSYEQYF.

This clonotype was counted ten times or more. The rearrangement joins TRBV20-1 to TRBJ2-3, with 7 bases matching TRBD1. J lost 5 bases, V lost 4 bases, and 3 bases had no gene match. Looked up from germline, CDR1 is DFQATT and CDR2 is SNEGSKA (reference sequence). This CDR3 contains 12 residues. CDR3 sequence: CSANQGVDTQYF. As DNA, the CDR3 is TGCAGTGCTAACCAGGGGGTAGATACGCAGTATTTT.

This clonotype was seen at least ten times. For the CDR3, the DNA is TGTGCCAGCAGCCGGGAGACAGCCCTCTACGAGCAGTACTTC. Its translation is CASSRETALYEQYF. The chain joins TRBV7-9 to TRBJ2-7, with D possibly matching TRBD2 (6 bases). This CDR3 has 14 residues. Trimming stripped 5 bases from V and 3 bases from J, with 14 bases between. The germline V gene encodes CDR1 SEHNR and CDR2 FQNEAQ (reference sequence).

A note on this clonotype: No DNA is shown, since the ends of the CDR3 on it are uncertain; the CDR3 is the one TCRdb lists. The gene calls are TRBV29-1 and TRBJ2-7. CDR1 is SQVTM, CDR2 ANQGSEA, per germline. The CDR3 is 13 amino acids long, termini counted. The CDR3 spells CSVQYFDGYEQYF.

About this clonotype: This could be a read error, since a much larger clone is one nucleotide away. This rearrangement joins TRBV20-1 to TRBJ2-7, with TRBD1 matching over 7 bases. This CDR3 contains 12 residues. CDR1 is DFQATT and CDR2 is SNEGSKA in the germline V gene (reference sequence). This CDR3 is CNANRGRNEQYF. Here the CDR3 DNA reads TGCAACGCAAATAGGGGGCGCAACGAGCAGTACTTC.

Comments on this clonotype: The germline gene is not matched at one end of the junction; a read error may be the cause. CDR3: CASRRDAGNEELFF. Here the CDR3 DNA reads TGTGCCAGCAGACGCGACGCGGGTAATGAAGAACTGTTTTTT. The rearrangement links TRBV7-9 to TRBJ1-4; D gene ambiguous. The CDR3 consists of 14 residues. Germline V gives CDR1 SEHNR, CDR2 FQNEAQ (reference sequence).

The rearrangement joins TRBV7-3 to TRBJ2-7; D perhaps matches TRBD1 (6 bases). The germline CDR1 and CDR2 sequences are SGHTA and FQGTGA. The CDR3 totals 14 residues. V was shortened by 10 bases and J by 0 bases, with 16 bases between the two germline ends. The CDR3 region has the DNA TGTGCCACTGCGTTGGGGGCGGGCTCCTACGAGCAGTACTTC. Residues: CATALGAGSYEQYF. Together with reference TRBV7-3 and TRBJ2-7, the CDR3 gives the full variable domain: GAGVSQTPSNKVTEKGKYVELRCDPISGHTALYWYRQSLGQGPEFLIYFQGTGAADDSGLPNDRFFAVRPEGSVSTLKIQRTERGDSAVYLCATALGAGSYEQYFGPGTRLTVT.

This clonotype has at least ten counts. CDR3 bases: TGCGCCAGCAGCCAAGCCGAGGGAAGCACAGATACGCAGTATTTT. This encodes CASSQAEGSTDTQYF. The chain combines TRBV4-3 with TRBJ2-3; D might be TRBD2 (5 bases). The germline gives CDR1 LGHNA, CDR2 YSLEER. The CDR3 extends over 15 amino acids. Trimming stripped 1 base from V and 0 bases from J, with 8 bases between.

The sample holds many counts of this clonotype. The J gene is TRBJ1-1, the V gene TRBV27, with 9 positions matching TRBD1. The CDR3 extends over 17 amino acids. V shed 2 bases, J shed 0 bases, and the junction held 7 bases outside the gene matches. Germline CDR1 MNHEY, CDR2 SMNVEV (reference sequence). CDR3 residues: CASSLMGTGSLNTEAFF. Written as DNA, the CDR3 is TGTGCCAGCAGTTTAATGGGGACAGGGAGCCTGAACACTGAAGCTTTCTTT.

The CDR3 DNA sequence: TGTGCCAGTAGTCCCGTAGGACTGGGGCTCTACGAGCAGTACTTC. Amino acid sequence: CASSPVGLGLYEQYF. The chain combines TRBV19 with TRBJ2-7; D might be TRBD1 or TRBD2, each matching 5 bases. Trimming removed 5 bases at V and 3 bases at J, with 17 bases between. The CDR3 spans 15 residues. Germline V CDR1 and CDR2: LNHDA, SQIVND (reference sequence).

This clonotype was found a few times. This chain joins TRBV6-5 and TRBJ2-5, with D perhaps matching TRBD2 (5 bases). This CDR3 is 15 amino acids long. Between the trimmed V and J ends, which lost 6 bases and 2 bases, there was a span of 16 bases. Germline assignment: CDR1 MNHEY and CDR2 SVGAGI. In DNA form, the CDR3 reads TGTGCCAGCAGACTAGAAATAGCCCATCAAGAGACCCAGTACTTC. As protein: CASRLEIAHQETQYF.

Points on this clonotype: A read error may account for a junction end that differs from germline. This chain links TRBV4-1 with TRBJ2-2, with 12 bases fitting TRBD2. Germline lookup yields CDR1 MGHRA and CDR2 YSYEKL. The CDR3 sequence is 18 residues long. CDR3 bases: TGCGCCAACAGCCAACTAGCTAGCGGGGGGGCCCGCACCGGGGAGCTGTTTTTT. It is translated as CANSQLASGGARTGELFF.

This clonotype has just a few counts. V is TRBV7-9 and J is TRBJ2-5, with D perhaps matching TRBD1 (6 bases). Germline CDR1 and CDR2: SEHNR and FQNEAQ (reference sequence). Trimming pared 11 bases from V and 4 bases from J, leaving 26 bases between. The CDR3 is 16 amino acids. This CDR3 reads CALKLIQGPKGETQYF. The CDR3, as DNA: TGTGCCTTAAAACTCATTCAGGGGCCCAAGGGAGAGACCCAGTACTTC.

The chain recombines TRBV19 with TRBJ1-1; TRBD1 is a possible D gene (5 bases). Trimming took off 4 bases at V and 1 base at J, with 13 bases between the two ends. The CDR3 runs 15 residues. Germline CDR1 is LNHDA and CDR2 is SQIVND (reference sequence). The CDR3 loop is CASSTSGRANTEAFF. In nucleotides, the CDR3 is TGTGCCAGTAGTACTTCAGGGCGAGCGAACACTGAAGCTTTCTTT.

This clonotype showed up many times. V and J are TRBV20-1 and TRBJ2-4, with D maybe TRBD1 (6 bases). Trimming removed 0 bases at V and 0 bases at J, with 9 bases between. The CDR3 totals 15 residues. Germline-derived CDR1 and CDR2 are DFQATT and SNEGSKA (reference sequence). The CDR3 is CSAREAGEAKNIQYF. The DNA for the CDR3 is TGCAGTGCTAGAGAAGCAGGGGAAGCCAAAAACATTCAGTACTTC.

The V gene is TRBV7-9, the J gene TRBJ2-7; 12 bases map to TRBD2. V lost 5 bases to trimming and J lost 5 bases; unmatched junction nucleotides: 7. The CDR3 consists of 15 residues. Germline assignment: CDR1 SEHNR and CDR2 FQNEAQ (reference sequence). CDR3 protein: CASSGKTSGSDEQYF. CDR3 sequence (DNA): TGTGCCAGCAGCGGAAAGACTAGCGGGAGCGACGAGCAGTACTTC. The full variable domain, its missing parts supplied by reference TRBV7-9 and TRBJ2-7, is DTGVSQNPRHKITKRGQNVTFRCDPISEHNRLYWYRQTLGQGPEFLTYFQNEAQLEKSRLLSDRFSAERPKGSFSTLEIQRTEQGDSAMYLCASSGKTSGSDEQYFGPGTRLTVT.

This rearrangement joins TRBV28 to TRBJ1-4; D is unresolved. Germline assignment: CDR1 MDHEN and CDR2 SYDVKM. V shed 2 bases and J shed 12 bases, with 13 bases lying between them. CDR3 length equals 13 residues. CDR3 DNA: TGTGCCAGCAGTTTAATGGGGAATGGGGAACTGTTTTTT. Translating it yields CASSLMGNGELFF. Full variable domain (rest looked up from reference TRBV28 and TRBJ1-4): DVKVTQSSRYLVKRTGEKVFLECVQDMDHENMFWYRQDPGLGLRLIYFSYDVKMKEKGDIPEGYSVSREKKERFSLILESASTNQTSMYLCASSLMGNGELFFGSGTQLSVL.

The V call is TRBV27, the J call TRBJ2-5; D unclear. This CDR3 has 14 residues. Germline V gene lookup returns CDR1 MNHEY and CDR2 SMNVEV (reference sequence). V lost 5 bases, J lost 1 base, and 11 bases lay in between. The CDR3 bases are TGTGCCAGCAGTCCTCGACTGCCCCAAGAGACCCAGTACTTC. The encoded protein is CASSPRLPQETQYF.

This clonotype was counted only a few times. Given a much more abundant clone one base away, this may be a read error. The chain combines TRBV14 with TRBJ1-1; D might be TRBD1 (6 bases). Germline lookup yields CDR1 SGHDN and CDR2 FVKESK. The CDR3 consists of 17 residues. Between the trimmed V and J ends, which lost 0 bases and 0 bases, there was a span of 14 bases. The CDR3 coding sequence is TGTGCCAGCAGCCAAGAAGCCGGGACACGGATGAACACTGAAGCTTTCTTT. It encodes CASSQEAGTRMNTEAFF.

CDR3 nucleotide sequence: TGTGCCAGCACCATTGGCCCTAGCGGGAGGAGCGAGCAGTACTTC. Translated, it gives CASTIGPSGRSEQYF. V is TRBV6-2 or TRBV6-3 and J is TRBJ2-7, with 11 bases lining up with TRBD2. The CDR3 runs 15 residues. Germline V gives CDR1 MNHEY, CDR2 SVGEGT. The V segment lost 7 bases and the J segment 6 bases; nucleotides outside the gene matches: 11.